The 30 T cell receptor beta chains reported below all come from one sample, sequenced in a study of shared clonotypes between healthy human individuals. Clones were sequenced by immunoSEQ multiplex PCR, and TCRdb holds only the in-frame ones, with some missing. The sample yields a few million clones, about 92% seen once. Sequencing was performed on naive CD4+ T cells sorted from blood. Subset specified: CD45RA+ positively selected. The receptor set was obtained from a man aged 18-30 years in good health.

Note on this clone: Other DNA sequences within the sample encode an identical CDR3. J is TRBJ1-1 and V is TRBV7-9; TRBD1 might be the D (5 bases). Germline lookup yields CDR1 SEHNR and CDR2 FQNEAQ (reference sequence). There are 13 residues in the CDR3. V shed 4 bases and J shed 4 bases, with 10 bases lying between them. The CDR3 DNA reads TGTGCCAGCAGCTCATTCGGGGGCACTGAAGCTTTCTTT. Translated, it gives CASSSFGGTEAFF.

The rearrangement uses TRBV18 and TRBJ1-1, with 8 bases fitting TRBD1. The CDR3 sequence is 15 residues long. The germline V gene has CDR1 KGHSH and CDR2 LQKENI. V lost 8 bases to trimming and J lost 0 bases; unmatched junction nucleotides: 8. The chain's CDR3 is CASHDRGVMNTEAFF. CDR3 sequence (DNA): TGTGCCAGCCACGACAGGGGCGTTATGAACACTGAAGCTTTCTTT.

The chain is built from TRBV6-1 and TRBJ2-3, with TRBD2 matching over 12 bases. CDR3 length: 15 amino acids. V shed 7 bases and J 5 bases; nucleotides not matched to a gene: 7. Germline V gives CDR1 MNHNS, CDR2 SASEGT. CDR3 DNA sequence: TGTGCCAGCAAAACGGGGGGACTAGCGGGAGATACGCAGTATTTT. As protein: CASKTGGLAGDTQYF.

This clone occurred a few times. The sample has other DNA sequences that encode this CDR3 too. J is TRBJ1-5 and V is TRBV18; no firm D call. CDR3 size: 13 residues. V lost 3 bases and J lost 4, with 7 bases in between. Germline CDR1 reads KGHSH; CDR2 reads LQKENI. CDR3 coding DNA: TGTGCCAGCTCACCCAATAGGAATCAGCCCCAGCATTTT. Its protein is CASSPNRNQPQHF. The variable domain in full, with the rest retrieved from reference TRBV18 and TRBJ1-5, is NAGVMQNPRHLVRRRGQEARLRCSPMKGHSHVYWYRQLPEEGLKFMVYLQKENIIDESGMPKERFSAEFPKEGPSILRIQQVVRGDSAAYFCASSPNRNQPQHFGDGTRLSIL.

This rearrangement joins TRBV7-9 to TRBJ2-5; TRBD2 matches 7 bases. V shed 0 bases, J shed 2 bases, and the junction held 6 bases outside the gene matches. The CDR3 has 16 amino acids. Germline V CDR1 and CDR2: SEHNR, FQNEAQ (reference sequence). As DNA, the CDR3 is TGTGCCAGCAGCTTAGCGTCTAGCGGAGTTCAAGAGACCCAGTACTTC. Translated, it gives CASSLASSGVQETQYF. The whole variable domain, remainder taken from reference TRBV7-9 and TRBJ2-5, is DTGVSQNPRHKITKRGQNVTFRCDPISEHNRLYWYRQTLGQGPEFLTYFQNEAQLEKSRLLSDRFSAERPKGSFSTLEIQRTEQGDSAMYLCASSLASSGVQETQYFGPGTRLLVL.

The CDR3 spells CASSLTGGGTEAFF. The CDR3 nucleotides are TGTGCCAGCAGCCTTACAGGGGGTGGGACTGAAGCTTTCTTT. V and J are TRBV7-3 and TRBJ1-1, with 8 bases aligning to TRBD1. The ends lost 5 bases at V and 5 bases at J; junction bases unmatched: 7. The CDR3 totals 14 residues. The V gene's germline CDR1 is SGHTA and CDR2 FQGTGA. Full variable domain (rest looked up from reference TRBV7-3 and TRBJ1-1): GAGVSQTPSNKVTEKGKYVELRCDPISGHTALYWYRQSLGQGPEFLIYFQGTGAADDSGLPNDRFFAVRPEGSVSTLKIQRTERGDSAVYLCASSLTGGGTEAFFGQGTRLTVV.

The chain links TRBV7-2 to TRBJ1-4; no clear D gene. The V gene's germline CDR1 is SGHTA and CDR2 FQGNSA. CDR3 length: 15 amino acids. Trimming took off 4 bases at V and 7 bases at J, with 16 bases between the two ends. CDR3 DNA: TGTGCCAGCAGCTCCGTTGGGGTTGGTCTTGAAAAACTGTTTTTT. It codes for CASSSVGVGLEKLFF. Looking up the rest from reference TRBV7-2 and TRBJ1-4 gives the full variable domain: GAGVSQSPSNKVTEKGKDVELRCDPISGHTALYWYRQSLGQGLEFLIYFQGNSAPDKSGLPSDRFSAERTGGSVSTLTIQRTQQEDSAVYLCASSSVGVGLEKLFFGSGTQLSVL.

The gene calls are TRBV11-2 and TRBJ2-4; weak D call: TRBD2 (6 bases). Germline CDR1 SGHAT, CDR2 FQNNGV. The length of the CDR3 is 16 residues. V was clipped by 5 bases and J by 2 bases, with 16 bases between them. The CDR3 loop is CASSLAGRGTKNIQYF. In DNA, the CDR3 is TGTGCCAGCAGCCTGGCGGGGCGGGGAACCAAAAACATTCAGTACTTC. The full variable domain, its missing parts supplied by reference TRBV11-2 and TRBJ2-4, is EAGVAQSPRYKIIEKRQSVAFWCNPISGHATLYWYQQILGQGPKLLIQFQNNGVVDDSQLPKDRFSAERLKGVDSTLKIQPAKLEDSAVYLCASSLAGRGTKNIQYFGAGTRLSVL.

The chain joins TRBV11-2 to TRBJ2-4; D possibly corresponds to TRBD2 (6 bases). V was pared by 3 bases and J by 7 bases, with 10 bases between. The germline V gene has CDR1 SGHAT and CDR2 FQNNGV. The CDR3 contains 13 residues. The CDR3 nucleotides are TGTGCCAGCAGCTTGGGGGACTTTAACATTCAGTACTTC. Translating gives CASSLGDFNIQYF.

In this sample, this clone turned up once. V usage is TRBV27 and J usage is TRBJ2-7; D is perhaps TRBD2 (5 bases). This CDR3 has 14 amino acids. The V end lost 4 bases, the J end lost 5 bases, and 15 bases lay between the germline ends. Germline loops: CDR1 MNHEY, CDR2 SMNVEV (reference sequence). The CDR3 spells CASSSHARGNEQYF. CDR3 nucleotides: TGTGCCAGCAGTTCGCACGCACGGGGAAACGAGCAGTACTTC.

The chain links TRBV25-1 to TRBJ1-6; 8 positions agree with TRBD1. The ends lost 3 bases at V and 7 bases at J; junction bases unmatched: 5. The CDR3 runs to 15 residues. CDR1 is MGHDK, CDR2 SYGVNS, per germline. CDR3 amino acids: CASSDPRDRNSPLHF. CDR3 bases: TGTGCCAGCAGTGACCCCCGGGACAGGAATTCACCCCTCCACTTT.

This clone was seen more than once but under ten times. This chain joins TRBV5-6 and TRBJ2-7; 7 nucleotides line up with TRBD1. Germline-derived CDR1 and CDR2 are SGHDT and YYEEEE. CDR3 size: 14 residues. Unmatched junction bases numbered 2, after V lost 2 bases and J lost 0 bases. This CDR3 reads CASSLQGSSYEQYF. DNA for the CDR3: TGTGCCAGCAGCTTACAGGGGAGCTCCTACGAGCAGTACTTC.

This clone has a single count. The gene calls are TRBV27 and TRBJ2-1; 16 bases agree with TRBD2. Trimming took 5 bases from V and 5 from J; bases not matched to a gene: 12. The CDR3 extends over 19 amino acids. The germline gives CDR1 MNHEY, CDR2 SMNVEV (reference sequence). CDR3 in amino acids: CASSTTGTSGRGRNNEQFF. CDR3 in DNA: TGTGCCAGCAGTACAACCGGGACTAGCGGGAGGGGCCGGAACAATGAGCAGTTCTTC.

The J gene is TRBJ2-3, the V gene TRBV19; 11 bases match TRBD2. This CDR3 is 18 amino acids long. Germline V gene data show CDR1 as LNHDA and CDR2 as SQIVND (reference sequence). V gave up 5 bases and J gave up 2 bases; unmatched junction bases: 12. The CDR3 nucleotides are TGTGCCAGTAGTTCCCTGGGGACTAGCGGAATTTTCACAGATACGCAGTATTTT. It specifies CASSSLGTSGIFTDTQYF.

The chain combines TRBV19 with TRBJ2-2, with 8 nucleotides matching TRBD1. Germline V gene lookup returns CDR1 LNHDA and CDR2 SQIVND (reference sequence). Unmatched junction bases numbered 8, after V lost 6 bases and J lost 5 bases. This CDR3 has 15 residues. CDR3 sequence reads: CASSGTGGWTGELFF. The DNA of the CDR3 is TGTGCCAGTAGCGGTACAGGGGGATGGACCGGGGAGCTGTTTTTT.

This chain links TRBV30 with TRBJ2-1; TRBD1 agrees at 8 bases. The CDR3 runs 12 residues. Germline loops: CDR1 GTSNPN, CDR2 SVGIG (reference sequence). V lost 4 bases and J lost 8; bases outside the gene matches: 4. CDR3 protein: CAWNYRGDEQFF. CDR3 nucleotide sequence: TGTGCCTGGAACTACAGGGGGGATGAGCAGTTCTTC.

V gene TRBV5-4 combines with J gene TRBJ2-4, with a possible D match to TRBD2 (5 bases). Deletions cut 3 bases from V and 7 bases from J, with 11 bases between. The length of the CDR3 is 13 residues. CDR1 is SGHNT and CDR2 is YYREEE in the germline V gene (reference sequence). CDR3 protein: CASSSTRENIQYF. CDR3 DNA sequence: TGTGCCAGCAGCTCCACTAGGGAGAACATTCAGTACTTC.

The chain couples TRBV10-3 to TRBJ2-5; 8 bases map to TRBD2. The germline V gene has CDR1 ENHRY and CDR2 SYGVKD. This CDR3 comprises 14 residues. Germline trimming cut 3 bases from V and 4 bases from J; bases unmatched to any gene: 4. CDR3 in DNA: TGTGCCATCAGTGACAGGGCGGGGGGAGAGACCCAGTACTTC. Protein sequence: CAISDRAGGETQYF.

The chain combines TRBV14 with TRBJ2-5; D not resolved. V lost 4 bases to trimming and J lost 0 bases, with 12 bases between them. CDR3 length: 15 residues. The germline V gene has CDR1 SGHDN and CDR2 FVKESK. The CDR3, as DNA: TGTGCCAGCAGCCGCCAGGTGGGGTACCAAGAGACCCAGTACTTC. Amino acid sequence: CASSRQVGYQETQYF. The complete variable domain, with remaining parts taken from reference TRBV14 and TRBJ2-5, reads EAGVTQFPSHSVIEKGQTVTLRCDPISGHDNLYWYRRVMGKEIKFLLHFVKESKQDESGMPNNRFLAERTGGTYSTLKVQPAELEDSGVYFCASSRQVGYQETQYFGPGTRLLVL.

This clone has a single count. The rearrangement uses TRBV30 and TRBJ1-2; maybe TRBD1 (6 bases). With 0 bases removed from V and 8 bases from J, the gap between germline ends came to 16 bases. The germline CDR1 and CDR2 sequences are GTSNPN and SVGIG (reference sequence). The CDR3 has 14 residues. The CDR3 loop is CAWSVRLGGRGYTF. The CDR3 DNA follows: TGTGCCTGGAGTGTACGGTTAGGGGGAAGGGGCTACACCTTC. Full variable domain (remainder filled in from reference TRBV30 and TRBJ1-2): SQTIHQWPATLVQPVGSPLSLECTVEGTSNPNLYWYRQAAGRGLQLLFYSVGIGQISSEVPQNLSASRPQDRQFILSSKKLLLSDSGFYLCAWSVRLGGRGYTFGSGTRLTVV.

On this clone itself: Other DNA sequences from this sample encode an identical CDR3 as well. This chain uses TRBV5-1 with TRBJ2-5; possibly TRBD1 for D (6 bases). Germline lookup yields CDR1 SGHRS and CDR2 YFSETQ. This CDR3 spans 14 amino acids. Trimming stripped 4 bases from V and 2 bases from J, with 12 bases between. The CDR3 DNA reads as TGCGCCAGCAGCCCTGGACAGATGCAAGAGACCCAGTACTTC. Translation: CASSPGQMQETQYF.

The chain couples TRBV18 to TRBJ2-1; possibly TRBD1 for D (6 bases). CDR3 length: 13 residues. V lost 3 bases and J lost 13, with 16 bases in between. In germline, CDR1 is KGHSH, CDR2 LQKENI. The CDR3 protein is CASSPDLGGGQFF. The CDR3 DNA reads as TGTGCCAGCTCACCCGACCTAGGGGGTGGTCAGTTCTTC. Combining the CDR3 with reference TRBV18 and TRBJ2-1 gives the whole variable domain NAGVMQNPRHLVRRRGQEARLRCSPMKGHSHVYWYRQLPEEGLKFMVYLQKENIIDESGMPKERFSAEFPKEGPSILRIQQVVRGDSAAYFCASSPDLGGGQFFGPGTRLTVL.

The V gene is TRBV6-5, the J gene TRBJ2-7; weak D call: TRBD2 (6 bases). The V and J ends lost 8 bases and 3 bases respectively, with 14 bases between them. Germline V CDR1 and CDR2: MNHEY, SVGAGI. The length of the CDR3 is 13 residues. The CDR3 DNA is TGTGCCAGCGGGGCGGGGCAGCTCTACGAGCAGTACTTC. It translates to CASGAGQLYEQYF.

DNA of the CDR3: TGTGCCAGCAGTTTCGACGGAGTCTCCTACGAGCAGTACTTC. This codes for CASSFDGVSYEQYF. The chain combines TRBV6-5 with TRBJ2-7; D ambiguous. CDR3 length: 14 amino acids. Trimming took off 4 bases at V and 0 bases at J, with 10 bases between the two ends. Germline assignment: CDR1 MNHEY and CDR2 SVGAGI.

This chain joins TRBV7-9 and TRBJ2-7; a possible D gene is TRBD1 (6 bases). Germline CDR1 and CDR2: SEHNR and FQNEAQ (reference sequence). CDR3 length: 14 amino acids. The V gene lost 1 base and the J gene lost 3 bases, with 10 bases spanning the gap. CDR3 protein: CASSLGGQLYEQYF. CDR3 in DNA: TGTGCCAGCAGCTTAGGAGGACAGCTCTACGAGCAGTACTTC.

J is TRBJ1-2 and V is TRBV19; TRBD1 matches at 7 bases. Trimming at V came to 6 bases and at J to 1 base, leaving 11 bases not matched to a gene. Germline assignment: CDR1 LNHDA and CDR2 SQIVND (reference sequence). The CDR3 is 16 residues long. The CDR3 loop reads CASRSKDRRFNYGYTF. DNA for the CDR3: TGTGCCAGTAGGAGTAAGGACAGGAGATTTAACTATGGCTACACCTTC.

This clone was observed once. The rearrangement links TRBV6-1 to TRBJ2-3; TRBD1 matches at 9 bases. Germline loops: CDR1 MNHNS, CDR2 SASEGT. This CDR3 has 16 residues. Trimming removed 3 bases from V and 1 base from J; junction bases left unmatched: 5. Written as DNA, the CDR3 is TGTGCCAGCAGTGACTGGGACAGGGAGGGCACAGATACGCAGTATTTT. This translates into CASSDWDREGTDTQYF.

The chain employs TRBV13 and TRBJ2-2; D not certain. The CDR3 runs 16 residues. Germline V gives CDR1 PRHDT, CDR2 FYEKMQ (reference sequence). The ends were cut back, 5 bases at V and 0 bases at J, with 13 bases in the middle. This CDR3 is CASSITPVANTGELFF. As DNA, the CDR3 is TGTGCCAGCAGCATCACACCCGTAGCGAACACCGGGGAGCTGTTTTTT.

The CDR3 reads CASSFSGGGDTQYF. The CDR3, as DNA: TGTGCCAGCAGCTTTAGTGGGGGGGGAGATACGCAGTATTTT. V usage is TRBV7-2 and J usage is TRBJ2-3; 7 bases match TRBD2. The CDR3 loop spans 14 amino acids. V was pared by 3 bases and J by 5 bases, with 5 bases of the junction left unmatched. In germline, CDR1 is SGHTA, CDR2 FQGNSA.

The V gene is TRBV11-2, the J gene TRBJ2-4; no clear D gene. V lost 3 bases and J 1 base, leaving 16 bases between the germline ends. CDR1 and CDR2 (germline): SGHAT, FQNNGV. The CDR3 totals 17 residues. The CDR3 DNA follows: TGTGCCAGCAGCTTTACAGATTTTTCATCCGCCAAAAACATTCAGTACTTC. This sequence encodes CASSFTDFSSAKNIQYF.